This TCR beta chain emerged from a study of cytomegalovirus exposure and HLA in healthy donors. Study results and caveats: Accurate predictions that matched the HLA-A and HLA-B alleles of most subjects were reportedly made from TCR beta sequences. A later analysis reported that several of the most significant clusters appeared to be linked to common viral pathogens, among them Epstein-Barr virus.

The CDR3 covers 15 residues. Trimming removed 1 base at V and 5 bases at J, with 13 bases between. To note about this clone: Its specificity is not known.

A multiplex PCR was run with 60 Vbeta primers and 13 Jbeta primers. Libraries were prepared by immunoSEQ multiplex PCR; TCRdb keeps only in-frame clonotypes and omits some of them. The sample holds some 120,000 clones; 60% to 85% are singletons and the top ten take around 3.6%. The V and J genes are TRBV5-3 and TRBJ2-1; maybe TRBD2 (6 bases). TRBV5-3 is an ORF; its function is uncertain. This TCR came from a man aged 30 to 45 in good health and CMV-seronegative. The sequencing sample was made of PBMCs. CDR3 sequence reads: CARSLSGRKHNEQFF. DNA of the CDR3: TGTGCCAGAAGCTTGTCAGGGAGGAAACACAATGAGCAGTTCTTC.